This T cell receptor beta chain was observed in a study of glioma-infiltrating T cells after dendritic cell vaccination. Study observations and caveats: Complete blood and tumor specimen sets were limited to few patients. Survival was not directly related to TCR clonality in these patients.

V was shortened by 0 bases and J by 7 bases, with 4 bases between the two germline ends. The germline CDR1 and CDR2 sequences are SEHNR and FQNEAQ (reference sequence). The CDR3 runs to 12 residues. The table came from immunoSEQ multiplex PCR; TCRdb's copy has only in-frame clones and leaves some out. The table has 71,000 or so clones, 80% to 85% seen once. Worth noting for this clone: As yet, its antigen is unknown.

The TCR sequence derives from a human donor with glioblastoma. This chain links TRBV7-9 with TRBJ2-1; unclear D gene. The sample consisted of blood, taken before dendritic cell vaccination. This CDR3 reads CASSLAINEQFF. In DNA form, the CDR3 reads TGTGCCAGCAGCTTAGCCATTAATGAGCAGTTCTTC.